The clone carrying this T cell receptor beta chain was counted between two and nine times. As yet, its antigen is unknown. This CDR3 spans 13 amino acids. V shed 1 base and J shed 6 bases, with 9 bases lying between them. Germline V gives CDR1 SEHNR, CDR2 FQNEAQ (reference sequence). MiXCR, applied by TCRdb to the RACE reads, yields one record per CDR3 protein. The repertoire holds tens of thousands of distinct CDR3 sequences, with 14% as singletons. This entry belongs to a study of human T cells and chemical hapten exposure. Whole-study context: Per-sample TCR yield variation was attributed mainly to small pooled library volume differences.

Time point specified: pre-sensitization, week 0. As to treatment: therapeutic diphenylcyclopropenone sensitization with weekly scalp DPC. The study, taken as a whole, reports: The count of PT1 expanded TCRs correlated positively with patch test score. Significantly greater numbers of large CDR3 similarity clusters came from expanded TCRs than from controls. With DPC sensitization, TCRs exceeding 1 in 1000 frequency showed no change.

The sequence was obtained from a woman aged 45 to 65 with alopecia areata. Some clones in this sample may be carry-over from other donors' samples. This chain connects TRBV7-9 to TRBJ1-1, with D unclear. The material was whole blood, obtained in connection with sensitization to the hapten diphenylcyclopropenone (DPC). The CDR3 sequence is CASSLVPASEAFF. The CDR3 bases are TGTGCCAGCAGCTTAGTCCCGGCCTCTGAAGCTTTCTTT.